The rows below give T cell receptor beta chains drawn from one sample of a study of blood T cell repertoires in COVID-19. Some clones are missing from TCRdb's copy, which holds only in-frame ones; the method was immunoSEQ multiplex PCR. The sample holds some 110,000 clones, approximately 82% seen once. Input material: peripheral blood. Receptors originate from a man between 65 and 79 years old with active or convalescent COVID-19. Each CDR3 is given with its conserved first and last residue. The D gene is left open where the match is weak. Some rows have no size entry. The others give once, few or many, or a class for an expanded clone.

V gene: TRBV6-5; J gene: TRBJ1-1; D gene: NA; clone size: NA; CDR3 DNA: TGTGCCAGCAGTATAGAATTGAACACTGAAGCTTTCTTT; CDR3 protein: CASSIELNTEAFF
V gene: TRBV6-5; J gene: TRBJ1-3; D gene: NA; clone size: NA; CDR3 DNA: TGTGCCAGCACCCACGGGGGGCCTGGAAACACCATATATTTT; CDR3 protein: CASTHGGPGNTIYF
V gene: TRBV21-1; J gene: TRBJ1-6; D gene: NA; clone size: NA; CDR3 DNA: TGTGCCAGCACTCTAAACGGCTCCTATAATTCACCCCTCCACTTT; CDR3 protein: CASTLNGSYNSPLHF
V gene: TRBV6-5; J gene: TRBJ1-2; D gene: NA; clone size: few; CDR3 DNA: TGTGCCAGCAGTCGCGCCGAGGATGGCTACACCTTC; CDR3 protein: CASSRAEDGYTF
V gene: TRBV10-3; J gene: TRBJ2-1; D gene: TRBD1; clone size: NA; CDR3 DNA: TGTGCCATCAGTGAGACAACAGGGGGTACCTCCTACAATGAGCAGTTCTTC; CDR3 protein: CAISETTGGTSYNEQFF
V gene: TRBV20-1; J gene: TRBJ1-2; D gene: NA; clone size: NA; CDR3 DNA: TGCAGTGCTAGTCAGGGGTTGGGCGACTATGGCTACACCTTC; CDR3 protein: CSASQGLGDYGYTF
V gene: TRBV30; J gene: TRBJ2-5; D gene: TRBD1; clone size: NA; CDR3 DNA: TGTGCCTGGCAGCAGGGGGTGGAGACCCAGTACTTC; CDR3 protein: CAWQQGVETQYF
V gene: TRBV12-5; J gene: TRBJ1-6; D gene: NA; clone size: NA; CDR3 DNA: TGTGCTAGTGCCCAAGGGGGGGAAAATTCACCCCTCCACTTT; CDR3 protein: CASAQGGENSPLHF
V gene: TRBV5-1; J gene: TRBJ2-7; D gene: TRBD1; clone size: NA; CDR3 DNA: TGCGCCAGCAGCTTGGAAGGTGGGGGACAGGGTTACGAGCAGTACTTC; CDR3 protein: CASSLEGGGQGYEQYF
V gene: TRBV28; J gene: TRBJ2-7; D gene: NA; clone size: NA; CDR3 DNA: TGTGCCAGCAGTGGGCTCAACTACGAGCAGTACTTC; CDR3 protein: CASSGLNYEQYF
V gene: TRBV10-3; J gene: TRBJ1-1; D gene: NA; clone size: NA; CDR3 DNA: TGTGCCGGCCGGACAGAGATGAACACTGAAGCTTTCTTT; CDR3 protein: CAGRTEMNTEAFF
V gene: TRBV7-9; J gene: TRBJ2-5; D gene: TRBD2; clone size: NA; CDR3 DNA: TGTGCCAGCAGCTTAAGCTTGAGACTAGCTAATCAAGAGACCCAGTACTTC; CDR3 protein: CASSLSLRLANQETQYF
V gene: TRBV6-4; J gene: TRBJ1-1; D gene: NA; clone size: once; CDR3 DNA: TGTGCCAGCACGACGGGGAACACTGAAGCTTTCTTT; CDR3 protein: CASTTGNTEAFF
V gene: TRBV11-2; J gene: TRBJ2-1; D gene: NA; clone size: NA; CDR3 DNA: TGTGCCAGCAGCTTAGTGCGGCCGACAGCGTACAATGAGCAGTTCTTC; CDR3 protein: CASSLVRPTAYNEQFF
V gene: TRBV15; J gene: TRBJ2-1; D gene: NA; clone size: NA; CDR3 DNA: TGTGCCACCAGCAGAGATCGTCCTGGACAGTCGTTCTTC; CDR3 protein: CATSRDRPGQSFF
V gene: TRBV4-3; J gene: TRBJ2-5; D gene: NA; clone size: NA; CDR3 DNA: TGCGCCAGCAGCCAAGATAGAAACTCCCTAGGCCAGGAGACCCAGTACTTC; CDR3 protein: CASSQDRNSLGQETQYF
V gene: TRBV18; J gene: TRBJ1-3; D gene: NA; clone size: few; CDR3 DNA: TGTGCCAGCTCACCACAAGGGACACTGATATCTGGAAACACCATATATTTT; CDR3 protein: CASSPQGTLISGNTIYF
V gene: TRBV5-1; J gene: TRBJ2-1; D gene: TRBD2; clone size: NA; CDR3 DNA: TGCGCCAGCAGTTCGGGACTAGCGGGAGGAACCTACAATGAGCAGTTCTTC; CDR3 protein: CASSSGLAGGTYNEQFF
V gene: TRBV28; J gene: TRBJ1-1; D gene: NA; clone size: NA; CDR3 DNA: TGTGCCAGCAGACGACAGAACACTGAAGCTTTCTTT; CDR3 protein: CASRRQNTEAFF
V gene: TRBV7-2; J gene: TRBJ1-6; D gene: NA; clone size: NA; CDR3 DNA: TGTGCCAGCAGCTTAGCGCTTGGGAGACAATCACCCCTCCACTTT; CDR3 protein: CASSLALGRQSPLHF
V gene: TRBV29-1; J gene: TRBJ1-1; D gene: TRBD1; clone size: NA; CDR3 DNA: TGCAGCGTTCGGACAGGGTCGGGCAACACTGAAGCTTTCTTT; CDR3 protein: CSVRTGSGNTEAFF
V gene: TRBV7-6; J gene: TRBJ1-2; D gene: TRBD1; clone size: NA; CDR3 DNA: TGTGCCAGCAGCCGGACAGGGGTTGGCTACACCTTC; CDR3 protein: CASSRTGVGYTF
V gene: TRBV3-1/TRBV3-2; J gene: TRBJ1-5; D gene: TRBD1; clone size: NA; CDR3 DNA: TGTGCCAGCAGCCAACGACAGGGAGCCAATCAGCCCCAGCATTTT; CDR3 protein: CASSQRQGANQPQHF
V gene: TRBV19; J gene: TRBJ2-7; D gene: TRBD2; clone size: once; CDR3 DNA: TGTGCCAGTAGTATAGTTCCAGCGGGATTCTACGAGCAGTACTTC; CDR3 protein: CASSIVPAGFYEQYF
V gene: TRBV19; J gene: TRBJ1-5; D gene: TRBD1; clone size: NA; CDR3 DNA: TGTGCCAGTAGTTCCTTGGGACAGGTAAATCAGCCCCAGCATTTT; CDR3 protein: CASSSLGQVNQPQHF
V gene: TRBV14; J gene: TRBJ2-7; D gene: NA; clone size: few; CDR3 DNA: TGTGCCAGCAGCCAAAGACAGTTCTACGAGCAGTACTTC; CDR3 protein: CASSQRQFYEQYF